These 21 T cell receptor beta chains came from one sample sequenced in a study of read filtering for tumor transcriptome and immune sequencing. From about 400 ng of RNA, a library with molecular barcoded alpha/delta and beta/gamma adaptors was made. TCRdb re-called the reads through MiXCR, storing one row per CDR3 protein. The sample shows 50,000 or so distinct CDR3 sequences, roughly 20% of them seen only once. The sequencing input was a population of CD138-negative cells sorted from bone marrow. These TCRs come from a donor at least 40 years old with multiple myeloma.

This clonotype was observed many times. V gene TRBV20-1 combines with J gene TRBJ1-1, with TRBD1 matching 7 bases. The CDR3 spans 18 residues. Germline V gene data show CDR1 as DFQATT and CDR2 as SNEGSKA (reference sequence). Trimming removed 1 base from V and 0 bases from J; junction bases left unmatched: 14. The CDR3 coding sequence is TGCAGTGCTAGAGTCCGACGGGACCGAGGGGGCATGAACACTGAAGCTTTCTTT. It is translated as CSARVRRDRGGMNTEAFF.

This clonotype has at least ten counts. The rearrangement links TRBV5-1 to TRBJ2-1; D possibly corresponds to TRBD2 (5 bases). The germline gives CDR1 SGHRS, CDR2 YFSETQ. The CDR3 runs to 16 residues. Deletions cut 0 bases from V and 2 bases from J, with 12 bases between. DNA of the CDR3: TGCGCCAGCAGCTTGGCGGAGGTTTTCCCCTACAATGAGCAGTTCTTC. Protein sequence: CASSLAEVFPYNEQFF. Looking up the rest from reference TRBV5-1 and TRBJ2-1 gives the full variable domain: KAGVTQTPRYLIKTRGQQVTLSCSPISGHRSVSWYQQTPGQGLQFLFEYFSETQRNKGNFPGRFSGRQFSNSRSEMNVSTLELGDSALYLCASSLAEVFPYNEQFFGPGTRLTVL.

This clonotype came up many times. This sequence joins TRBV5-1 and TRBJ2-1; TRBD2 matches at 9 bases. J gave up 0 bases and V 4 bases, and 2 bases lay outside the gene matches. This CDR3 spans 15 amino acids. CDR1 and CDR2 (germline): SGHRS, YFSETQ. Here the CDR3 reads CASSDSGSSYNEQFF. CDR3 DNA sequence: TGCGCCAGCAGCGATAGCGGGAGCTCCTACAATGAGCAGTTCTTC.

In this sample, this clonotype turned up many times. The CDR3 DNA is TGCAGCGTTGAAACCCCGGACAGGGGAACAGATACGCAGTATTTT. Translating it yields CSVETPDRGTDTQYF. The chain couples TRBV29-1 to TRBJ2-3; 9 bases align to TRBD1. Germline trimming cut 2 bases from V and 3 bases from J; bases unmatched to any gene: 6. This CDR3 contains 15 residues. Per the germline V gene, CDR1 is SQVTM and CDR2 is ANQGSEA.

This clonotype has ten or more counts. This chain links TRBV2 with TRBJ2-5; no clear D. Looked up from germline, CDR1 is SNHLY and CDR2 is FYNNEI. Trimming pared 1 base from V and 5 bases from J, leaving 5 bases between. The CDR3 consists of 12 residues. CDR3 region: CASSEVVETQYF. The CDR3 DNA reads as TGTGCCAGCAGTGAAGTGGTGGAGACCCAGTACTTC. Supplemented by reference TRBV2 and TRBJ2-5, the full variable domain reads EPEVTQTPSHQVTQMGQEVILRCVPISNHLYFYWYRQILGQKVEFLVSFYNNEISEKSEIFDDQFSVERPDGSNFTLKIRSTKLEDSAMYFCASSEVVETQYFGPGTRLLVL.

Turning to this clonotype: A much bigger clone sits one base away, suggesting this may be a read error. The CDR3: CASIQNNQGQRRETQYF. CDR3 DNA sequence: TGTGCCAGCATCCAAAACAACCAGGGACAGAGGCGGGAGACCCAGTACTTC. The J gene is TRBJ2-5, the V gene TRBV7-2; TRBD1 matches at 7 bases. Germline CDR1 SGHTA, CDR2 FQGNSA. V shed 7 bases, J shed 5 bases, and the junction held 19 bases outside the gene matches. There are 17 residues in the CDR3.

This clonotype showed up many times. The chain combines TRBV13 with TRBJ2-3; 7 bases align to TRBD1. The CDR3 is 13 residues long. CDR1 and CDR2 from the germline V gene are PRHDT and FYEKMQ (reference sequence). Unmatched junction bases numbered 4, after V lost 6 bases and J lost 4 bases. The CDR3 sequence: CASRRTGPDTQYF. CDR3 DNA: TGTGCCAGCAGACGGACAGGCCCAGATACGCAGTATTTT.

Turning to this clonotype: This may stem from a read error, because a much larger clone lies one nucleotide away. Here the CDR3 reads CASSSLGGSFNEQFF. The CDR3 region has the DNA TGTGCCAGCAGCTCCCTCGGCGGGAGTTTTAATGAGCAGTTCTTC. V and J are TRBV7-2 and TRBJ2-1, with 7 bases lining up with TRBD2. The CDR3 loop spans 15 amino acids. Unmatched junction bases numbered 10, after V lost 4 bases and J lost 7 bases. CDR1 and CDR2 (germline): SGHTA, FQGNSA.

This clonotype showed up many times. CDR3 bases: TGTGCCACCAGTGAGTCGCAGGGGATCGAGACCCAGTACTTC. Translation: CATSESQGIETQYF. The J gene is TRBJ2-5, the V gene TRBV24-1, with D maybe TRBD1 (6 bases). The CDR3 runs 14 residues. V was pared by 4 bases and J by 5 bases, with 13 bases between. Germline values: CDR1 KGHDR, CDR2 SFDVKD.

On this clonotype: With a far larger clone one base away, a read error is the likely cause. The rearrangement joins TRBV6-5 to TRBJ1-5; weak D call: TRBD1 (5 bases). The CDR3 totals 14 residues. The V end lost 0 bases, the J end lost 5 bases, and 8 bases lay between the germline ends. Germline CDR1 reads MNHEY; CDR2 reads SVGAGI. CDR3 in amino acids: CASSYSLGDQPQHF. As DNA, the CDR3 is TGTGCCAGCAGTTACTCCCTGGGGGATCAGCCCCAGCATTTT.

In the case of this clonotype: This may arise from a read error, as a much more abundant clone is one base away. The V gene is TRBV7-9, the J gene TRBJ2-3; D is unclear. Germline V CDR1 and CDR2: SEHNR, FQNEAQ (reference sequence). The CDR3 contains 11 residues. The CDR3 sequence is CASGLENTQYF. In nucleotides, the CDR3 is TGTGCCAGCGGCTTAGAAAATACGCAGTATTTT.

This clonotype was counted between two and nine times. CDR3 sequence: CASSNLKGLAGGVKPTGHNEQFF. The CDR3 DNA reads as TGTGCCAGCAGCAATTTAAAGGGACTAGCGGGAGGGGTAAAACCCACTGGGCACAATGAGCAGTTCTTC. V is TRBV21-1 and J is TRBJ2-1; TRBD2, the table's D call, lacks a check against the DNA. TRBV21-1 is a documented pseudogene. The CDR3 sequence is 23 residues long.

This clonotype was counted many times. V gene TRBV2 combines with J gene TRBJ2-5; 7 positions agree with TRBD2. The V gene end was trimmed by 10 bases and the J gene end by 9 bases; junction bases not matched to a gene: 14. The CDR3 consists of 13 residues. Per germline, CDR1 SNHLY and CDR2 FYNNEI. CDR3 bases: TGTGCCACTGTGGGAGCGGGACCCGGGGCCCAGTACTTC. Translated: CATVGAGPGAQYF.

Ten or more counts support this clonotype. The V call is TRBV29-1, the J call TRBJ1-5, with TRBD1 matching 7 bases. Germline-derived CDR1 and CDR2 are SQVTM and ANQGSEA. V lost 6 bases to trimming and J lost 7 bases; unmatched junction nucleotides: 12. CDR3 length equals 14 residues. The CDR3 spells CSVLTPQGGQPQHF. The CDR3 DNA reads as TGCAGCGTCCTAACCCCCCAGGGGGGCCAGCCCCAGCATTTT. The entire variable domain, with the rest obtained from reference TRBV29-1 and TRBJ1-5, is as follows: SAVISQKPSRDICQRGTSLTIQCQVDSQVTMMFWYRQQPGQSLTLIATANQGSEATYESGFVIDKFPISRPNLTFSTLTVSNMSPEDSSIYLCSVLTPQGGQPQHFGDGTRLSIL.

This clonotype was recorded many times. The chain uses TRBV7-2 and TRBJ1-5; no reliable D call. Deletions cut 5 bases from V and 7 bases from J, with 12 bases between. CDR3 length: 13 amino acids. Germline CDR1 reads SGHTA; CDR2 reads FQGNSA. The CDR3 DNA reads TGTGCCAGCAGCGTTGGGGAGTCCCAGCCCCAGCATTTT. The encoded protein is CASSVGESQPQHF.

This clonotype turned up a few times. The chain uses TRBV7-8 and TRBJ2-1, with 12 bases lining up with TRBD2. J lost 7 bases, V lost 5 bases, and 6 bases had no gene match. In germline, CDR1 is SGHVS, CDR2 FQNEAQ. The CDR3 is made up of 15 amino acids. CDR3 nucleotides: TGTGCCAGCAGCCCACTAGCGGGAGGAGGTAATGAGCAGTTCTTC. This sequence encodes CASSPLAGGGNEQFF.

This clonotype was seen repeatedly, ten times or more. The chain is built from TRBV29-1 and TRBJ1-4, with TRBD1 matching 11 bases. Trimming at V came to 7 bases and at J to 8 bases, leaving 6 bases not matched to a gene. There are 13 residues in the CDR3. CDR1 and CDR2 (germline): SQVTM, ANQGSEA. CDR3 amino acids: CSAWDRGAEKLFF. The CDR3 coding sequence is TGCAGCGCCTGGGACAGGGGGGCAGAAAAACTGTTTTTT.

This clonotype was observed a few times. The rearrangement joins TRBV28 to TRBJ1-1; D is ambiguous. There are 11 residues in the CDR3. Germline CDR1 MDHEN, CDR2 SYDVKM. V was clipped by 4 bases and J by 6 bases, with 6 bases between them. In nucleotides, the CDR3 is TGTGCCAGCAGTTCGTTTCCTGAAGCTTTCTTT. It encodes CASSSFPEAFF.

About this clonotype: The final CDR3 position lacks the conserved phenylalanine or tryptophan, pointing to a likely read error. The chain recombines TRBV25-1 with TRBJ1-5; D ambiguous. Trimming cost V 0 bases and J 11 bases, with 14 bases left between them. The CDR3 contains 14 residues. Looked up from germline, CDR1 is MGHDK and CDR2 is SYGVNS. CDR3 protein: CASSEYTSLVAQHL. The CDR3 DNA is TGTGCCAGCAGTGAATACACTTCCCTCGTGGCCCAGCATCTT.

This clonotype was counted a single time. The CDR3 does not end in the conserved phenylalanine or tryptophan, so this is likely a read error. The V and J genes are TRBV10-2 and TRBJ1-5; D might be TRBD1 (5 bases). V was shortened by 2 bases and J by 4 bases, with 9 bases between the two germline ends. The CDR3 has 14 amino acids. From germline, CDR1 is WSHSY and CDR2 SAAADI. Here the CDR3 DNA reads TGCGCCAGCAGTGAGACGGGACCTAATCAGCCCCAGCATTCT. Translated: CASSETGPNQPQHS.

This clonotype was recorded at least ten times. The genes are TRBV5-1 and TRBJ2-5, with D possibly being TRBD2 (6 bases). Germline V gene data show CDR1 as SGHRS and CDR2 as YFSETQ. This CDR3 comprises 14 residues. V was clipped by 4 bases and J by 4 bases, with 14 bases between them. CDR3 sequence (DNA): TGCGCCAGCAGCGGGACTGCGAGCGGAGAGACCCAGTACTTC. Translating it yields CASSGTASGETQYF.